This T cell receptor (beta chain) was documented in a study of Ad26.COV2.S vaccination and SARS-CoV-2 variants. Study outcomes and limitations: Post-vaccination breadth of spike-specific CD8+ and CD4+ T cell responses was reportedly substantial.

Treatment reported: roughly 19 received Ad26.COV2.S at low or high dose, single or two shots; roughly five received placebo; per-sample allocation not given. After the first vaccine or placebo injection, samples were drawn on day 63. Sequenced by immunoSEQ multiplex PCR; TCRdb stores in-frame clones only, minus some. The profile shows 440,000 or so clones, over 80% of them singletons. This CDR3 region has 11 residues. Trimming left V 9 bases short and J 9 bases short, with 13 bases between. Looked up from germline, CDR1 is KGHDR and CDR2 is SFDVKD. Comment on this clone: Its matching antigen is unknown.

Material: peripheral blood, obtained in a trial of Ad26.COV2.S vaccine versus placebo. This sequence was found in a person between 18 and 59 years old who received the Ad26.COV2.S COVID-19 vaccine or a placebo. This sequence joins TRBV24-1 and TRBJ1-1, with D possibly TRBD1 on 5 matching bases. CDR3: CATSRDGQAFF. The CDR3 nucleotides are TGTGCCACCTCTCGGGACGGGCAAGCTTTCTTT.